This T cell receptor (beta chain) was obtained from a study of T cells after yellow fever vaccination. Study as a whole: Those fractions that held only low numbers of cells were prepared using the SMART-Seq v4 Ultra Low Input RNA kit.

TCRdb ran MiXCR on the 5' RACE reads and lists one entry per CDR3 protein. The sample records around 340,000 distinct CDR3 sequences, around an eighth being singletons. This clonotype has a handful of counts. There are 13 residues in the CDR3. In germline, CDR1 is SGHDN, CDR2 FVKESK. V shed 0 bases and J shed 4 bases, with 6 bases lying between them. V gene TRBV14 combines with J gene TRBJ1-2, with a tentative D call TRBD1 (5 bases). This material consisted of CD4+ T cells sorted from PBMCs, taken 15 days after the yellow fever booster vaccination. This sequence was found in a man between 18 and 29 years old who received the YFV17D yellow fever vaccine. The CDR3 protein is CASSQEGVYGYTF. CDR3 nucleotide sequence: TGTGCCAGCAGCCAAGAAGGGGTCTATGGCTACACCTTC. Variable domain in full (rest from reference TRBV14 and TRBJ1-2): EAGVTQFPSHSVIEKGQTVTLRCDPISGHDNLYWYRRVMGKEIKFLLHFVKESKQDESGMPNNRFLAERTGGTYSTLKVQPAELEDSGVYFCASSQEGVYGYTFGSGTRLTVV.